The source of this TCR beta chain is a study of blood T cell repertoires in COVID-19. Study-level background: Donors in the United States, Italy and Spain gave samples during acute or convalescent COVID-19.

TCRdb's table, derived via immunoSEQ multiplex PCR, lists solely in-frame clones and lacks some. The sample consists of about 270,000 clones, 70% to 90% of them appearing once. CDR1 and CDR2 (germline): SGHAT, FQNNGV. V gave up 4 bases and J gave up 4 bases, with 17 bases separating them. This CDR3 spans 16 amino acids. The rearrangement uses TRBV11-2 and TRBJ1-3, with a tentative D call TRBD1 (5 bases). Sequencing was performed on peripheral blood. This clonotype originated in a woman aged 65 to 85 with acute or convalescent COVID-19. CDR3 sequence reads: CASSSAVRAQGNTIYF. As DNA, the CDR3 is TGTGCCAGCAGCTCAGCCGTCAGGGCTCAAGGAAACACCATATATTTT.